The 17 T cell receptor beta chains presented below share a single source sample, sequenced in a study of cytomegalovirus exposure and HLA in healthy donors. In the PCR, 60 Vbeta and 13 Jbeta primers were used. The table came from immunoSEQ multiplex PCR; TCRdb's copy has only in-frame clones and leaves some out. The table has 130,000 or so clones, less than 80% seen once; the top ten hold over 5%. The sequencing input was PBMCs. These receptors were collected from a man in his forties in good health and CMV-seropositive.

The chain joins TRBV6-1 to TRBJ2-7; 12 nucleotides line up with TRBD2. The V and J ends lost 2 bases and 4 bases, in that order; junction bases with no gene match: 6. CDR3 size: 16 residues. Germline V CDR1 and CDR2: MNHNS, SASEGT. CDR3 in amino acids: CASSERLAGGGYEQYF. The CDR3 DNA reads as TGTGCCAGCAGTGAACGTCTAGCGGGGGGGGGATACGAGCAGTACTTC.

The chain joins TRBV28 to TRBJ2-3; TRBD2 matches 9 bases. The CDR3 has 15 amino acids. CDR1 and CDR2 from the germline V gene are MDHEN and SYDVKM. Unmatched junction bases numbered 7, after V lost 5 bases and J lost 4 bases. The CDR3, as DNA: TGTGCCAGCAGTACAAAGCGGGAGGTGGCAGATACGCAGTATTTT. Its translation: CASSTKREVADTQYF.

The chain is built from TRBV7-9 and TRBJ2-5, with 7 bases aligning to TRBD1. The CDR3 is 15 residues long. Germline CDR1 SEHNR, CDR2 FQNEAQ (reference sequence). Unmatched junction bases numbered 9, after V lost 5 bases and J lost 3 bases. The CDR3 DNA is TGTGCCAGCAGCCGAACCGTAGGGACAGAAGAGACCCAGTACTTC. Its protein is CASSRTVGTEETQYF. The complete variable domain, with remaining parts taken from reference TRBV7-9 and TRBJ2-5, reads DTGVSQNPRHKITKRGQNVTFRCDPISEHNRLYWYRQTLGQGPEFLTYFQNEAQLEKSRLLSDRFSAERPKGSFSTLEIQRTEQGDSAMYLCASSRTVGTEETQYFGPGTRLLVL.

V gene TRBV29-1 combines with J gene TRBJ1-1, with 7 bases that match TRBD1. The CDR3 has 13 residues. Trimming removed 8 bases from V and 1 base from J; junction bases left unmatched: 7. Germline lookup yields CDR1 SQVTM and CDR2 ANQGSEA. CDR3 sequence reads: CSYRRQGNTEAFF. The CDR3 bases are TGCAGCTACAGGAGACAGGGGAACACTGAAGCTTTCTTT.

In this sample, this clone turned up once. The chain has TRBV5-1 and TRBJ2-1; TRBD2 matches 9 bases. The V segment lost 0 bases and the J segment 4 bases; nucleotides outside the gene matches: 2. CDR1 and CDR2 (germline): SGHRS, YFSETQ. CDR3 length: 15 amino acids. CDR3 loop: CASSLGLAVYNEQFF. DNA for the CDR3: TGCGCCAGCAGCTTGGGACTAGCGGTTTACAATGAGCAGTTCTTC.

The chain carries TRBV27 and TRBJ2-7; 7 nucleotides match TRBD1. Germline values: CDR1 MNHEY, CDR2 SMNVEV (reference sequence). Trimming removed 10 bases from V and 5 bases from J; junction bases left unmatched: 8. This CDR3 has 12 residues. CDR3 sequence: CATGTGTDEQYF. The CDR3 DNA follows: TGTGCCACCGGGACGGGGACAGACGAGCAGTACTTC.

This chain joins TRBV28 and TRBJ2-7, with a weak D call TRBD1 (5 bases). The V gene lost 2 bases and the J gene lost 3 bases, with 8 bases spanning the gap. The CDR3 covers 13 residues. Germline V gene sequence: CDR1 MDHEN, CDR2 SYDVKM. CDR3 protein: CASSLRQSYEQYF. CDR3 nucleotide sequence: TGTGCCAGCAGTTTACGACAGAGCTACGAGCAGTACTTC.

The table lists this clone with a count of one. This chain connects TRBV6-5 to TRBJ2-1; TRBD1 might be the D (5 bases). Trimming pared 6 bases from V and 1 base from J, leaving 10 bases between. Germline V gene sequence: CDR1 MNHEY, CDR2 SVGAGI. The CDR3 loop spans 14 amino acids. CDR3 nucleotides: TGTGCCAGCAGCGCAAGGGGATCCTACAATGAGCAGTTCTTC. Its translation: CASSARGSYNEQFF.

The chain joins TRBV5-1 to TRBJ2-5; D possibly corresponds to TRBD1 (5 bases). The J call may be mistaken, given a closer DNA end match to TRBJ2-7. The CDR3 runs to 14 residues. The germline V gene encodes CDR1 SGHRS and CDR2 YFSETQ. In nucleotides, the CDR3 is TGCGCCAGCAGCCGGAGTCGCGACAGACGCGAGCAGTACTTC. This translates into CASSRSRDRREQYF.

This clone occurred a few times. This chain joins TRBV2 and TRBJ2-3; TRBD1 might be the D (7 bases). The germline V gene encodes CDR1 SNHLY and CDR2 FYNNEI. This CDR3 has 14 residues. The V end lost 8 bases, the J end lost 3 bases, and 15 bases lay between the germline ends. CDR3 DNA sequence: TGTGCCAGCCTTCGACAGGGAGGAACAGATACGCAGTATTTT. Protein: CASLRQGGTDTQYF.

This clone was recorded a few times. The rearrangement joins TRBV5-1 to TRBJ1-1; 7 bases fit TRBD1. Germline CDR1 reads SGHRS; CDR2 reads YFSETQ. The CDR3 spans 16 residues. V was clipped by 0 bases and J by 5 bases; unmatched bases: 10. The CDR3 region is CASSLGDSSKWTEAFF. The CDR3 coding sequence is TGCGCCAGCAGCTTGGGGGACAGTTCAAAGTGGACTGAAGCTTTCTTT.

The chain is built from TRBV13 and TRBJ2-7, with TRBD1 matching 9 bases. Germline V CDR1 and CDR2: PRHDT, FYEKMQ (reference sequence). The V and J ends lost 5 bases and 3 bases, in that order; junction bases with no gene match: 8. The CDR3 runs to 15 residues. The CDR3 here is CASSVDRDRDYEQYF. The CDR3 bases are TGTGCCAGCAGCGTCGACCGGGACAGGGACTACGAGCAGTACTTC.

This clone was counted a single time. The rearrangement uses TRBV5-1 and TRBJ2-5; 8 nucleotides line up with TRBD1. The CDR3 covers 13 residues. Germline-derived CDR1 and CDR2 are SGHRS and YFSETQ. The V gene end was trimmed by 7 bases and the J gene end by 1 base; junction bases not matched to a gene: 3. CDR3 in DNA: TGCGCCAGCTTCCAGGGGGCCCAAGAGACCCAGTACTTC. Translated, it gives CASFQGAQETQYF. Supplemented by reference TRBV5-1 and TRBJ2-5, the full variable domain reads KAGVTQTPRYLIKTRGQQVTLSCSPISGHRSVSWYQQTPGQGLQFLFEYFSETQRNKGNFPGRFSGRQFSNSRSEMNVSTLELGDSALYLCASFQGAQETQYFGPGTRLLVL.

The J gene is TRBJ2-7, the V gene TRBV14, with D uncertain. The CDR3 sequence is 13 residues long. V shed 0 bases and J shed 7 bases, with 10 bases lying between them. The germline CDR1 and CDR2 sequences are SGHDN and FVKESK. In nucleotides, the CDR3 is TGTGCCAGCAGCCAAGATAGTGTGCGGGAGCAGTACTTC. It yields the protein CASSQDSVREQYF.

The chain joins TRBV5-1 to TRBJ2-7, with D possibly being TRBD2 (6 bases). V lost 0 bases and J 6 bases, leaving 10 bases between the germline ends. This CDR3 spans 13 amino acids. CDR1 and CDR2 (germline): SGHRS, YFSETQ. The CDR3 is CASSLAAGLEQYF. CDR3 DNA: TGCGCCAGCAGCTTGGCCGCGGGGCTCGAGCAGTACTTC.

The chain combines TRBV5-4 with TRBJ1-1; 7 bases align to TRBD1. Germline V CDR1 and CDR2: SGHNT, YYREEE (reference sequence). The CDR3 runs 15 residues. J gave up 5 bases and V 2 bases, and 9 bases lay outside the gene matches. CDR3 region: CASSLASGGRTEAFF. CDR3 sequence (DNA): TGTGCCAGCAGCTTAGCCTCAGGGGGACGGACTGAAGCTTTCTTT. Full variable domain (remainder filled in from reference TRBV5-4 and TRBJ1-1): ETGVTQSPTHLIKTRGQQVTLRCSSQSGHNTVSWYQQALGQGPQFIFQYYREEENGRGNFPPRFSGLQFPNYSSELNVNALELDDSALYLCASSLASGGRTEAFFGQGTRLTVV.

V gene TRBV7-9 combines with J gene TRBJ2-4; 9 bases fit TRBD2. The V gene end was trimmed by 7 bases and the J gene end by 3 bases; junction bases not matched to a gene: 10. The CDR3 has 16 residues. Looked up from germline, CDR1 is SEHNR and CDR2 is FQNEAQ (reference sequence). As DNA, the CDR3 is TGTGCCAGCATGGCGGGAGGGCCTCATGGCAAAAACATTCAGTACTTC. This sequence encodes CASMAGGPHGKNIQYF.